The sequence of this T cell receptor beta chain was determined in a study of cytomegalovirus exposure and HLA in healthy donors. 13 Jbeta primers and 60 Vbeta primers were used for the PCR. Assay: immunoSEQ multiplex PCR; the TCRdb copy retains only in-frame clones and omits some. This sample has 180,000 or so clones; around four fifths occur once, and the top ten carry approximately 1.4%. The CDR3 extends over 12 amino acids. The V end was cut by 6 bases, the J end by 6 bases, with 11 bases between. CDR1 and CDR2 (germline): MGHDK, SYGVNS. This clone came up a few times. The source material was PBMCs. The chain links TRBV25-1 to TRBJ1-1; D is undetermined. The TCR originated in a man between 18 and 35 years old in good health and CMV-seronegative. CDR3 protein: CASRGGNPEAFF. The DNA of the CDR3 is TGTGCCAGCAGAGGAGGCAACCCTGAAGCTTTCTTT.